This is a list of T cell receptor beta chains from one sample in a study of CD8+CD57+ T cells in acquired aplastic anemia. TCRdb ran MiXCR on the reads and lists one entry per CDR3 protein. The sample includes roughly 300,000 distinct CDR3 sequences, 55% to 60% of them seen just once. Material: sorted CD4+, CD8+, or CD8+CD57+ T cells (not recorded which) from PBMCs. The source of these receptors is a human donor with severe aplastic anemia or a healthy control (not recorded which). The CDR3 runs from the conserved cysteine through the conserved F or W. Each record gives: J gene, V gene, D gene, clone size, CDR3 protein, CDR3 DNA. A D gene is named only where the DNA matches it firmly. The listing skips clone size in some rows; elsewhere it reads once, few, many or a size class.

TRBJ2-3,TRBV20-1,TRBD2,.,CSATLAGATDTQYF,TGCAGTGCAACTCTAGCGGGGGCCACAGATACGCAGTATTTT
TRBJ1-6,TRBV2,.,.,CASSGSGGPLHF,TGTGCCAGCAGTGGGTCGGGGGGCCCCCTCCACTTT
TRBJ1-1,TRBV5-5,.,many,CASSSLGMTEAFF,TGTGCCAGCAGCTCCTTAGGGATGACTGAAGCTTTCTTT
TRBJ2-7,TRBV2,.,.,CASSEEGGSYEQYF,TGTGCCAGCAGTGAAGAGGGCGGCTCCTACGAGCAGTACTTC
TRBJ1-1,TRBV7-3,.,.,CASSFGGPTEAFF,TGTGCCAGCAGCTTCGGGGGTCCCACTGAAGCTTTCTTT
TRBJ1-2,TRBV27,TRBD1,.,CASSSGGKNYGYTF,TGTGCCAGCAGTTCAGGGGGAAAGAACTATGGCTACACCTTC
TRBJ2-1,TRBV11-1,.,.,CASSLTGTQYNEQFF,TGTGCCAGCAGCTTAACCGGGACGCAGTACAATGAGCAGTTCTTC
TRBJ2-7,TRBV7-9,TRBD1,.,CASSPGTVPYEQYF,TGTGCCAGCAGCCCAGGGACAGTGCCATACGAGCAGTACTTC
TRBJ1-2,TRBV28,.,many,CASSFRGYGYTF,TGTGCCAGCAGTTTTCGAGGATATGGCTACACCTTC
TRBJ2-3,TRBV7-3,TRBD2,.,CASSKVGAGGPSTDTQYF,TGTGCCAGCAGTAAAGTAGGGGCGGGGGGGCCTAGCACAGATACGCAGTATTTT
TRBJ2-2,TRBV7-8,.,many,CASSIDVELFF,TGTGCCAGCAGCATCGATGTGGAGCTGTTTTTT
TRBJ1-3,TRBV7-9,.,.,CASTVSSGNTIYF,TGTGCCAGCACCGTGAGCTCTGGAAACACCATATATTTT
TRBJ1-4,TRBV10-3,TRBD1,.,CAISGTGTGNEKLFF,TGTGCCATCAGTGGGACCGGGACAGGAAATGAAAAACTGTTTTTT
TRBJ2-1,TRBV29-1,.,many,CSVSRANEQFF,TGCAGCGTTTCTCGGGCCAATGAGCAGTTCTTC
TRBJ1-6,TRBV12-5,.,many,CASGQDRNNSPLHF,TGTGCTAGTGGTCAGGACAGAAATAATTCACCCCTCCACTTT
TRBJ1-2,TRBV9,.,.,CASSSSGSSGYTF,TGTGCCAGCAGCTCCAGCGGGAGTAGTGGCTACACCTTC
TRBJ2-3,TRBV9,TRBD2,.,CASTSTGTGLAGPTDTQYF,TGTGCCAGCACTTCGACAGGGACGGGACTAGCGGGTCCGACAGATACGCAGTATTTT
TRBJ2-3,TRBV4-1,TRBD1,many,CASSQELPGQGSADTQYF,TGCGCCAGCAGCCAAGAGTTGCCGGGACAGGGTTCGGCAGATACGCAGTATTTT
TRBJ1-6,TRBV30,.,.,CAWRRGPPYNSPLHF,TGTGCCTGGAGGAGGGGCCCGCCATATAATTCACCCCTCCACTTT